The 21 T cell receptor beta chains in this list originate from one sample, sequenced in a study of blood T cell repertoires in COVID-19. Profiled with immunoSEQ multiplex PCR; TCRdb holds only in-frame clones, not every one. The table records more than 150,000 clones, around 89% of them present only once. Sequencing input: peripheral blood. These receptors were taken from a man aged 45-65 years with acute or convalescent COVID-19.

This clone has only one observation. CDR3 DNA sequence: TGTGCCAGCAGTTTGGGGAGGGGCAATCAGCCCCAGCATTTT. Amino acid sequence: CASSLGRGNQPQHF. The chain links TRBV28 to TRBJ1-5, with D unresolved. CDR1 MDHEN and CDR2 SYDVKM come from the germline V gene. The V gene lost 3 bases and the J gene lost 2 bases, with 8 bases spanning the gap. The CDR3 covers 14 residues.

The gene calls are TRBV28 and TRBJ1-2, with D perhaps matching TRBD1 (6 bases). Germline lookup yields CDR1 MDHEN and CDR2 SYDVKM. The length of the CDR3 is 17 residues. Trimming took off 6 bases at V and 4 bases at J, with 24 bases between the two ends. The CDR3 nucleotides are TGTGCCAGCAGCCACCGGGACATTACTTCATGGGGCTATGGCTACACCTTC. Its protein product is CASSHRDITSWGYGYTF.

This clone was seen once. CDR3 sequence reads: CASSWAGGTSEKLFF. CDR3 in DNA: TGTGCCAGCAGCTGGGCGGGGGGAACATCTGAAAAACTGTTTTTT. The chain joins TRBV13 to TRBJ1-4, with TRBD1 as a possible D gene (5 bases). Germline CDR1 PRHDT, CDR2 FYEKMQ (reference sequence). The V end was cut by 4 bases, the J end by 7 bases, with 16 bases between. This CDR3 has 15 amino acids.

The V and J genes are TRBV11-2 and TRBJ2-7; TRBD1 agrees at 7 bases. The CDR3 is 13 residues long. Germline CDR1 reads SGHAT; CDR2 reads FQNNGV. The V and J ends lost 3 bases and 3 bases, in that order; junction bases with no gene match: 2. In DNA, the CDR3 is TGTGCCAGCAGCTTTTCAGGGGGCTACGAGCAGTACTTC. Its translation is CASSFSGGYEQYF.

The chain combines TRBV3-1 (or the pseudogene TRBV3-2) with TRBJ2-5, with a weak D call TRBD1 (5 bases). V shed 3 bases and J shed 5 bases, with 19 bases lying between them. Per germline, CDR1 LGHDT and CDR2 YNNKEL (reference sequence). CDR3 length equals 16 residues. CDR3 sequence reads: CASSQDRAPWGETQYF. In nucleotides, the CDR3 is TGTGCCAGCAGCCAGGATAGGGCCCCATGGGGCGAGACCCAGTACTTC.

This clone appeared once. The DNA of the CDR3 is TGTGCCAGCAGCCTAGCGGGAGTAGGAACCGGGGAGCTGTTTTTT. This codes for CASSLAGVGTGELFF. V gene TRBV25-1 combines with J gene TRBJ2-2, with TRBD2 matching over 10 bases. CDR1 and CDR2 from the germline V gene are MGHDK and SYGVNS. CDR3 size: 15 residues. The V gene end was trimmed by 6 bases and the J gene end by 5 bases; junction bases not matched to a gene: 6.

This rearrangement joins TRBV28 to TRBJ1-4, with TRBD1 matching over 9 bases. This CDR3 has 13 residues. Germline lookup yields CDR1 MDHEN and CDR2 SYDVKM. Losses at the gene ends were 6 bases for V and 10 bases for J; bases not matched to a gene: 6. CDR3 region: CASSPGQGGKLFF. DNA of the CDR3: TGTGCCAGCAGCCCGGGACAGGGAGGAAAACTGTTTTTT. The variable domain in full, with the rest retrieved from reference TRBV28 and TRBJ1-4, is DVKVTQSSRYLVKRTGEKVFLECVQDMDHENMFWYRQDPGLGLRLIYFSYDVKMKEKGDIPEGYSVSREKKERFSLILESASTNQTSMYLCASSPGQGGKLFFGSGTQLSVL.

This rearrangement joins TRBV4-3 to TRBJ2-5, with TRBD2 matching 13 bases. Germline lookup yields CDR1 LGHNA and CDR2 YSLEER. The CDR3 is made up of 16 amino acids. With 2 bases clipped from V and 3 bases from J, the junction kept 3 bases outside the gene matches. The CDR3 reads CASSQTSGGAKETQYF. The CDR3 coding sequence is TGCGCCAGCAGCCAAACTAGCGGGGGGGCCAAAGAGACCCAGTACTTC.

V and J are TRBV4-3 and TRBJ1-1; D is perhaps TRBD1 (6 bases). Trimming shortened V by 0 bases and J by 1 base, and 12 bases separated the two germline ends. This CDR3 has 16 residues. The V gene's germline CDR1 is LGHNA and CDR2 YSLEER. CDR3 DNA sequence: TGCGCCAGCAGCCAAGATCGGGGGGCTTGGAACACTGAAGCTTTCTTT. Residues: CASSQDRGAWNTEAFF.

The V call is TRBV28, the J call TRBJ2-1; 13 bases fit TRBD2. This CDR3 spans 18 amino acids. With V trimmed by 3 bases and J by 5 bases, 10 bases remained unmatched. From germline, CDR1 is MDHEN and CDR2 SYDVKM. In DNA, the CDR3 is TGTGCCAGCAGTTTCGAAACCCCACTAGCGGGAGGGGACAATGAGCAGTTCTTC. Encoded protein: CASSFETPLAGGDNEQFF.

There are a few counts of this clone. This chain uses TRBV6-5 with TRBJ2-5; a weak D match, TRBD2 (6 bases). V lost 4 bases, J lost 2 bases, and 11 bases lay in between. Germline CDR1 and CDR2: MNHEY and SVGAGI. The CDR3 is 14 amino acids. CDR3 region: CASSLGLAQETQYF. CDR3 bases: TGTGCCAGCAGTTTGGGACTCGCACAAGAGACCCAGTACTTC.

The rearrangement uses TRBV29-1 and TRBJ1-3; the D gene is possibly TRBD1 (5 bases). The CDR3 has 17 residues. V gave up 4 bases and J gave up 1 base, with 20 bases separating them. Germline CDR1 and CDR2: SQVTM and ANQGSEA. The CDR3 DNA reads TGCAGCGTTGTCCCCCCACTCCGGGACTCGTCTGGAAACACCATATATTTT. Encoded protein: CSVVPPLRDSSGNTIYF.

The J gene is TRBJ1-6, the V gene TRBV10-3; 7 bases are shared with TRBD1. The germline CDR1 and CDR2 sequences are ENHRY and SYGVKD. The CDR3 has 15 residues. Losses at the gene ends were 4 bases for V and 9 bases for J; bases not matched to a gene: 9. Here the CDR3 DNA reads TGTGCCATCAGTGCCGGGGACAGTGGAGGTTCACCCCTCCACTTT. Translated: CAISAGDSGGSPLHF.

The chain has TRBV27 and TRBJ1-2; no reliable D call. Trimming took 5 bases from V and 3 from J, leaving 16 bases between them. Germline CDR1 reads MNHEY; CDR2 reads SMNVEV (reference sequence). This CDR3 is built from 15 residues. CDR3 sequence reads: CASSETRGLHYGYTF. The DNA of the CDR3 is TGTGCCAGCAGTGAGACGAGAGGGTTACACTATGGCTACACCTTC.

This chain joins TRBV7-2 and TRBJ2-3; TRBD2 might be the D (5 bases). Trimming left V 5 bases short and J 8 bases short, with 14 bases between. This CDR3 comprises 13 residues. Germline-derived CDR1 and CDR2 are SGHTA and FQGNSA. Here the CDR3 reads CASSTGISSTQYF. The DNA of the CDR3 is TGTGCCAGCAGCACCGGGATTTCCAGTACGCAGTATTTT.

This chain joins TRBV4-1 and TRBJ2-4; TRBD1 matches at 9 bases. Germline V gene lookup returns CDR1 MGHRA and CDR2 YSYEKL. Unmatched junction bases numbered 16, after V lost 2 bases and J lost 2 bases. The CDR3 runs 20 residues. Written as DNA, the CDR3 is TGCGCCAGCAGCCAATCGGGTGGTGGGGGACAGGGCTTAACCAAAAACATTCAGTACTTC. Amino acid sequence: CASSQSGGGGQGLTKNIQYF.

The chain has TRBV29-1 and TRBJ2-5, with a tentative D call TRBD1 (6 bases). The CDR3 loop spans 12 amino acids. V was clipped by 6 bases and J by 5 bases, with 13 bases between them. CDR1 SQVTM and CDR2 ANQGSEA come from the germline V gene. CDR3 nucleotide sequence: TGCAGCGTGACACAGGGAGTGGAGACCCAGTACTTC. Its translation is CSVTQGVETQYF.

The chain recombines TRBV19 with TRBJ1-2, with no clear D. The CDR3 has 17 residues. Germline assignment: CDR1 LNHDA and CDR2 SQIVND (reference sequence). V lost 3 bases and J 2 bases, leaving 19 bases between the germline ends. Here the CDR3 DNA reads TGTGCCAGTAGTATTCGGTTTCCCGTTGGAGAGAACTATGGCTACACCTTC. This translates into CASSIRFPVGENYGYTF.

The gene calls are TRBV12-5 and TRBJ2-2, with D perhaps matching TRBD1 (6 bases). The V gene's germline CDR1 is LGHNT and CDR2 FRNRAP. Trimming removed 0 bases at V and 4 bases at J, with 27 bases between. The CDR3 is made up of 21 amino acids. This chain's CDR3 is CASGLVLDGTFLSSGTGELFF. CDR3 bases: TGTGCTAGTGGTTTGGTACTTGACGGGACATTCCTGAGTTCGGGCACCGGGGAGCTGTTTTTT. Combining the CDR3 with reference TRBV12-5 and TRBJ2-2 gives the whole variable domain DARVTQTPRHKVTEMGQEVTMRCQPILGHNTVFWYRQTMMQGLELLAYFRNRAPLDDSGMPKDRFSAEMPDATLATLKIQPSEPRDSAVYFCASGLVLDGTFLSSGTGELFFGEGSRLTVL.

The genes are TRBV13 and TRBJ2-7; 10 bases map to TRBD2. With 3 bases clipped from V and 6 bases from J, the junction kept 8 bases outside the gene matches. The germline gives CDR1 PRHDT, CDR2 FYEKMQ (reference sequence). CDR3 length: 15 amino acids. The CDR3 DNA reads as TGTGCCAGCAGCTTTCTAGCGGGAGCCCCTCGCGAGCAGTACTTC. It translates to CASSFLAGAPREQYF.

V and J are TRBV4-1 and TRBJ2-7; 11 bases line up with TRBD2. Unmatched junction bases numbered 4, after V lost 4 bases and J lost 2 bases. The CDR3 is made up of 15 amino acids. In germline, CDR1 is MGHRA, CDR2 YSYEKL. The CDR3, as DNA: TGCGCCAGCAGCCTACGACTAGCGGGGCCCTACGAGCAGTACTTC. Residues: CASSLRLAGPYEQYF.